The 11 T cell receptor beta chains given below trace back to one sample, sequenced in a study of tissue T cells after allogeneic stem cell transplantation. The data were produced by immunoSEQ multiplex PCR, yet TCRdb's version contains in-frame clones alone and is incomplete. The table includes 7,000 to 7,500 clones, 45% to 55% detected once. Time point specified: mouse harvest day 7 after allogeneic transplant. Each mouse received 10^7 T-cell-depleted marrow cells plus 10^6 splenic CD5+ T cells by tail vein. Sequenced material: gut tissue. Receptors were obtained from a female BALB/c mouse given C57BL/6 T cells with graft-versus-host disease after an allogeneic hematopoietic cell transplant.

By share of the sample, this clone is medium-sized (0.01 to 0.1%). The genes and germline here are from mouse. CDR3 protein: CASSAGNQAPLF. CDR3 bases read: TGTGCCAGCAGCGCCGGGAACCAGGCTCCGCTT. The chain combines TRBV5 with TRBJ1-5, with D unresolved. The read finishes 1 residue shy of the CDR3 end, and the germline J gene is used to complete it. Trimming removed 5 bases from V and 4 bases from J, with 6 bases in between. This CDR3 contains 12 residues. Germline V gene data show CDR1 as LGHNA and CDR2 as YNLKQL (reference sequence).

This clone showed up just a few times. Gene names and germline match the mouse. The CDR3 end lies 1 residue beyond the end of the read and is filled in from the germline J gene. The rearrangement joins TRBV24 to TRBJ2-1; tentatively, D is TRBD1 or TRBD2 (5 bases each). CDR1 KGHTA and CDR2 FRNEEI come from the germline V gene. The length of the CDR3 is 13 residues. V shed 6 bases and J shed 1 base, with 7 bases lying between them. CDR3 bases read: TGTGCCAGCAGATGGGACAACTATGCTGAGCAGTTC. This gives the protein CASRWDNYAEQF. The whole CDR3 sequence reads CASRWDNYAEQFF.

Note on this clone: The junction departs from germline at one end; a sequencing error may be responsible. Mouse gene names apply. The read is 1 residue too short to cover the CDR3 end, so that end is filled in from the germline J gene. This sequence joins TRBV13-1 and TRBJ2-7, with no clear D. CDR1 is NSHNY and CDR2 is SYGAGN in the germline V gene. The CDR3 loop spans 11 amino acids. The CDR3 reads CASGDNDEQYF. The DNA read from the CDR3 is TGTGCCAGCGGTGACAACGATGAACAGTAC.

This clone showed up just a few times. Here the gene names and germline are mouse. The sequence runs out 1 residue before the end of the CDR3; the remainder is reconstructed from the germline J gene. The chain uses TRBV13-2 and TRBJ2-7; 13 bases are shared with TRBD2. The CDR3 is 15 residues long. Germline V CDR1 and CDR2: NNHNN, SYGAGS (reference sequence). Germline trimming cut 2 bases from V and 6 bases from J; bases unmatched to any gene: 5. The CDR3 here is CASGDPGLGGREQYF. CDR3 bases read: TGTGCCAGCGGTGACCCCGGACTGGGGGGGCGTGAACAGTAC.

This clone counts as medium-sized. Gene names denote mouse genes. The CDR3 goes on 1 residue after the read ends, and that part is filled in from the germline J gene. J is TRBJ1-3 and V is TRBV26, with TRBD1 as a possible D gene (6 bases). This CDR3 comprises 14 residues. Looked up from germline, CDR1 is KGHPV and CDR2 is FQNQEV (reference sequence). The V and J ends lost 4 bases and 0 bases respectively, with 7 bases between them. The CDR3 bases that were read are TGTGCCAGCAGTCGGGACACTTCTGGAAATACGCTCTAT. It yields the protein CASSRDTSGNTLY. The CDR3 reads in full as CASSRDTSGNTLYF.

In regard to this clone: The genes and germline here are from mouse. Sequencing ends 1 residue short of the CDR3 end; the germline J gene provides the rest. V is TRBV13-3 and J is TRBJ2-2; TRBD1 is a possible D gene (5 bases). Between the trimmed V and J ends, which lost 1 base and 1 base, there was a span of 8 bases. The CDR3 spans 15 residues. Germline V gene sequence: CDR1 NNHDY, CDR2 SYVADS. The part of the CDR3 DNA that was read is TGTGCCAGCAGTGATATACAGGAAAACACCGGGCAGCTCTAC. This gives the protein CASSDIQENTGQLY. The CDR3 in full is CASSDIQENTGQLYF.

In regard to this clone: Mouse names are used for the genes. From the germline J gene comes the end of the CDR3, since the read stops 1 residue before it. The chain employs TRBV1 and TRBJ2-7; D uncertain. This CDR3 spans 12 amino acids. Germline CDR1 is NSQYPW and CDR2 is LRSPGD (reference sequence). Trimming pared 2 bases from V and 3 bases from J, leaving 5 bases between. The CDR3 sequence is CTCSALDYEQYF. The covered CDR3 bases are TGCACCTGCAGTGCACTGGACTATGAACAGTAC.

As concerns this clone: The genes and germline here are from mouse. The read gets to within 1 residue of the CDR3 end, and the germline J gene fills in the rest. V is TRBV23 and J is TRBJ1-1; the listed D gene, TRBD1, was not tested against the DNA. The germline gives CDR1 KGHTA, CDR2 FQNQQP. This CDR3 spans 14 amino acids. CDR3 DNA, as far as it was read: TGCTCCAGCAGTCGGACAGGGGACAACACAGAAGTCTTC. It codes for CSSSRTGDNTEVF. The entire CDR3 protein is CSSSRTGDNTEVFF.

On this clone: The genes are named according to mouse. With the read ending 1 residue before the CDR3 end, the germline J gene is used to fill in that end. V and J are TRBV12-1 and TRBJ2-5; 10 positions match TRBD2. This CDR3 has 14 residues. CDR1 and CDR2 (germline): SGHSN, HYEKVE. V lost 2 bases and J lost 2; bases outside the gene matches: 0. The chain's CDR3 is CASSRTGGQDTQYF. Incomplete CDR3 DNA: TGTGCCAGCTCTCGGACTGGGGGCCAAGACACCCAGTAC.

This clone was found a few times. The genes and germline here are from mouse. The sequenced CDR3 bases are TGTGCCAGCAGTCTGTCGGGGACAGGGAGAGGCGAAAGATTATTT. This encodes CASSLSGTGRGERLF. The complete CDR3 reads CASSLSGTGRGERLFF. This chain links TRBV26 with TRBJ1-4; 9 bases match TRBD1. The read ends 1 residue early relative to the CDR3; the germline J gene fills the gap. CDR1 and CDR2 (germline): KGHPV, FQNQEV (reference sequence). This CDR3 is built from 16 residues. V trimming: 0 bases; J trimming: 7 bases; junction bases outside the gene matches: 6.

This clone was seen more than once but under ten times. Genes and germline are mouse. The CDR3 goes on 1 residue after the read ends, and that part is filled in from the germline J gene. V is TRBV26 and J is TRBJ2-2; D unclear. Trimming removed 2 bases from V and 0 bases from J, with 4 bases in between. The CDR3 covers 14 residues. The germline gives CDR1 KGHPV, CDR2 FQNQEV (reference sequence). This CDR3 is CASSLTSNTGQLYF. The CDR3 DNA, read in part, is TGTGCCAGCAGTCTGACATCAAACACCGGGCAGCTCTAC.